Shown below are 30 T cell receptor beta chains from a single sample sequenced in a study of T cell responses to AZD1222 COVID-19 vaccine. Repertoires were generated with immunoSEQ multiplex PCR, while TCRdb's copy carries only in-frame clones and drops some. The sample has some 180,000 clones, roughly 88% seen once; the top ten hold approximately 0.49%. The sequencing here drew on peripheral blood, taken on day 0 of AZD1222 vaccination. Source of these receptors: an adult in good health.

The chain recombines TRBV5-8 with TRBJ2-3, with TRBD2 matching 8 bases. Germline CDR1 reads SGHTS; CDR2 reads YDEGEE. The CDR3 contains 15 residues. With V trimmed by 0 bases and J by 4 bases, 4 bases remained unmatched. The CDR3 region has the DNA TGTGCCAGCAGCTTGGTATCGGGGGGGCCAGATACGCAGTATTTT. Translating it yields CASSLVSGGPDTQYF.

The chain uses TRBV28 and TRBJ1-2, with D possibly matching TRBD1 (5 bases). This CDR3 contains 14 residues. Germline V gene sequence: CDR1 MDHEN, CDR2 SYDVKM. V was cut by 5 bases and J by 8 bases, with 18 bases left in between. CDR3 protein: CASSILGTREGYTF. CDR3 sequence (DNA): TGTGCCAGCAGTATTTTAGGGACCCGAGAGGGCTACACCTTC.

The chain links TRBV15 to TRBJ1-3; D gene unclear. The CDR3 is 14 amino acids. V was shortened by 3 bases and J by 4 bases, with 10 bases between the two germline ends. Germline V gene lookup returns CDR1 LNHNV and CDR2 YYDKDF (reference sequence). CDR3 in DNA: TGTGCCACCAGCAGGATTAGGTCCGGAAACACCATATATTTT. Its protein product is CATSRIRSGNTIYF.

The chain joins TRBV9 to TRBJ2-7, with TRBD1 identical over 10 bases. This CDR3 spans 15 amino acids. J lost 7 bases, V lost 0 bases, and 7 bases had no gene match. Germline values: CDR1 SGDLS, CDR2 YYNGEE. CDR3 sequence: CASSVVGQGLEEQYF. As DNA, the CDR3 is TGTGCCAGCAGCGTAGTGGGACAGGGGTTGGAGGAGCAGTACTTC.

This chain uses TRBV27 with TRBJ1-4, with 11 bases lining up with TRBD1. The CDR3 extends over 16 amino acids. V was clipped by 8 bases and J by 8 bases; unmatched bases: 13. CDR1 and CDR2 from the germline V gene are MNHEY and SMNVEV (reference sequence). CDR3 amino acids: CASGIRTGGTQEKLFF. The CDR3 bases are TGTGCCAGCGGAATCCGGACAGGGGGCACCCAAGAAAAACTGTTTTTT.

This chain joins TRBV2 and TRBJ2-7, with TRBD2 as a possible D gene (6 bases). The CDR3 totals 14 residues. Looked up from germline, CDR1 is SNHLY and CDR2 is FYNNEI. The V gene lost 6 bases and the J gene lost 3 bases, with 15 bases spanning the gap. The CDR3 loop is CASRAHQGLYEQYF. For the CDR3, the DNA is TGTGCCAGCAGAGCTCATCAGGGACTCTACGAGCAGTACTTC. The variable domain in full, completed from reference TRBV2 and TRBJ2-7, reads EPEVTQTPSHQVTQMGQEVILRCVPISNHLYFYWYRQILGQKVEFLVSFYNNEISEKSEIFDDQFSVERPDGSNFTLKIRSTKLEDSAMYFCASRAHQGLYEQYFGPGTRLTVT.

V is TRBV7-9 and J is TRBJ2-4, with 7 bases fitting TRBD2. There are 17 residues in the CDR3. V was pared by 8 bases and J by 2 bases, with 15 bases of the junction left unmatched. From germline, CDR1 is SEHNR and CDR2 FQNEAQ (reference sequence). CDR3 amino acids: CASGLPLREVPKNIQYF. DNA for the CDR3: TGTGCCAGCGGACTCCCCCTACGGGAGGTGCCCAAAAACATTCAGTACTTC.

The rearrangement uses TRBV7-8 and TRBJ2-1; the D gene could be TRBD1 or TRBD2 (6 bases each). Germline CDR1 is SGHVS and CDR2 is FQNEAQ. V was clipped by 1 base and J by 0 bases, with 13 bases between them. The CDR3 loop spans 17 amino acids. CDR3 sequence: CASSLGGATSSYNEQFF. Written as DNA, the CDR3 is TGTGCCAGCAGCTTAGGGGGGGCGACGAGCTCCTACAATGAGCAGTTCTTC.

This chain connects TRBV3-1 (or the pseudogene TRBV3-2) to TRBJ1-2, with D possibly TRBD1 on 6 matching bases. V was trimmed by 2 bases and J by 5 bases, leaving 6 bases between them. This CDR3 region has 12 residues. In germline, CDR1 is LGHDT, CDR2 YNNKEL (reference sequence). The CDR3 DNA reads TGTGCCAGCAGCCAAACAGGGTATGGCTACACCTTC. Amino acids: CASSQTGYGYTF.

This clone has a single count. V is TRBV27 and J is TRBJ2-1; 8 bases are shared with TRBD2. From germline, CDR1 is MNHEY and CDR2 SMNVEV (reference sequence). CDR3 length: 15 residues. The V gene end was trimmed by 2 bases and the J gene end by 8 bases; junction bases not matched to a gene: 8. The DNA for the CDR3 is TGTGCCAGCAGTTTACCCGGGAGGGGGACCCATGAGCAGTTCTTC. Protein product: CASSLPGRGTHEQFF.

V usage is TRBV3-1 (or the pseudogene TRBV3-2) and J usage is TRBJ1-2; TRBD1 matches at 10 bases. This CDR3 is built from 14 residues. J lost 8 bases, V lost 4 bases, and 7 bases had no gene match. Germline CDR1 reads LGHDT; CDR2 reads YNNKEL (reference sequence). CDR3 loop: CASSPGTGAHGYTF. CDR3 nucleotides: TGTGCCAGCAGCCCCGGGACAGGGGCACACGGCTACACCTTC.

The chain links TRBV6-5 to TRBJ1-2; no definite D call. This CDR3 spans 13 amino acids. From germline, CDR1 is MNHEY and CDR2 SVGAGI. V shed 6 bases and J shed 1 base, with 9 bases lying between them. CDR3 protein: CASRPRVNYGYTF. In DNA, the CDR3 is TGTGCCAGCAGACCTCGGGTTAACTATGGCTACACCTTC.

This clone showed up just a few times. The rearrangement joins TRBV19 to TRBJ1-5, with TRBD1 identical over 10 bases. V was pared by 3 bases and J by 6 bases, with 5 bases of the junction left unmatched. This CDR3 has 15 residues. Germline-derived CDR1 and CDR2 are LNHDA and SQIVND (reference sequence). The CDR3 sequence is CASSIWTGGVQPQHF. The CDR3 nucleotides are TGTGCCAGTAGTATTTGGACAGGGGGAGTTCAGCCCCAGCATTTT.

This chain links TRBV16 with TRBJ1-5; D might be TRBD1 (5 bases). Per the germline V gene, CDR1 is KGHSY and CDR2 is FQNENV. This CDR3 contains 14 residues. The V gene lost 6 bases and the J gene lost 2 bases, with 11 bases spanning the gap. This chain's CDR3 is CASSYRMGNQPQHF. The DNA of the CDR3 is TGTGCCAGCAGTTACAGGATGGGCAATCAGCCCCAGCATTTT. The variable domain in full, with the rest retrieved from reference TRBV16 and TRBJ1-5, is GEEVAQTPKHLVRGEGQKAKLYCAPIKGHSYVFWYQQVLKNEFKFLISFQNENVFDETGMPKERFSAKCLPNSPCSLEIQATKLEDSAVYFCASSYRMGNQPQHFGDGTRLSIL.

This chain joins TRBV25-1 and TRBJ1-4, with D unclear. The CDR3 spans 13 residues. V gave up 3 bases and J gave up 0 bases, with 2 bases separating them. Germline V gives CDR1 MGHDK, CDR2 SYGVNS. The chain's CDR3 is CASSDTTNEKLFF. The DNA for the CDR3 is TGTGCCAGCAGTGACACAACTAATGAAAAACTGTTTTTT.

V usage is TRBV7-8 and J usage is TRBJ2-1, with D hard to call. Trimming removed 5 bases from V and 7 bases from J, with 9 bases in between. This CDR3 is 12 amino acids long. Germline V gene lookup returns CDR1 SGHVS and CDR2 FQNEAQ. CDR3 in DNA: TGTGCCAGCAGCCCGACACGGAATGAGCAGTTCTTC. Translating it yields CASSPTRNEQFF.

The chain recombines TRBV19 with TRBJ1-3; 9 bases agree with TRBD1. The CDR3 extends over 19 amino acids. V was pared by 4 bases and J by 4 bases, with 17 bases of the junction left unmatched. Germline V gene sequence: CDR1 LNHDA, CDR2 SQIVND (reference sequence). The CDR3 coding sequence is TGTGCCAGTAGTACACCGGGACAGGGAACAAGTAGTGCGGGAAACACCATATATTTT. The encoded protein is CASSTPGQGTSSAGNTIYF.

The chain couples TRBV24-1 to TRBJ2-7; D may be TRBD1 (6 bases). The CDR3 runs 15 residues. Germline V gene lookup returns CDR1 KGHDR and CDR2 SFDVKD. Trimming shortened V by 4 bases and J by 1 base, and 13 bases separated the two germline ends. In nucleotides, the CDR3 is TGTGCCACCAGTGACCCCGACAGGCCTTCCTACGAGCAGTACTTC. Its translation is CATSDPDRPSYEQYF.

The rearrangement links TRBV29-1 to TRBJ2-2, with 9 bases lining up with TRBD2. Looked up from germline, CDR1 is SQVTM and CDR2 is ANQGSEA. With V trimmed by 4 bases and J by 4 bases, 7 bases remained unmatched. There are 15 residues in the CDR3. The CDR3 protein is CSVAKTSGPTGELFF. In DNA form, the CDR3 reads TGCAGCGTTGCTAAGACTAGCGGTCCCACCGGGGAGCTGTTTTTT.

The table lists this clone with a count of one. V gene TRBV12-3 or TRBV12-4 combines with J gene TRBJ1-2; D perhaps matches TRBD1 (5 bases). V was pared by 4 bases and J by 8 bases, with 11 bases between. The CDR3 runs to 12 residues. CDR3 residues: CASSWDVGGYTF. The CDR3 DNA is TGTGCCAGCAGTTGGGACGTCGGGGGCTACACCTTC.

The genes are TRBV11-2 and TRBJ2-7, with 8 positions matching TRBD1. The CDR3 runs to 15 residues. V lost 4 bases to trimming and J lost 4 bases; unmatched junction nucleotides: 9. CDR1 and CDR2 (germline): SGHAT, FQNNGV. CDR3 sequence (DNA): TGTGCCAGCAGCTCTCTCGGGACAGGTGTTTACGAGCAGTACTTC. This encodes CASSSLGTGVYEQYF.

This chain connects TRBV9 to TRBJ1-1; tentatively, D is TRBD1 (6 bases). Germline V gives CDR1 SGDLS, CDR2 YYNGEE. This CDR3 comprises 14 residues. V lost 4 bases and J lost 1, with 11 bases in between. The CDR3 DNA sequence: TGTGCCAGCAGCTCCAGAGGGGGGAACACTGAAGCTTTCTTT. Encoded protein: CASSSRGGNTEAFF.

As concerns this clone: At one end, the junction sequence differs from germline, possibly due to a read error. This chain's CDR3 is CASSLAGGAYNEQFF. DNA for the CDR3: TGTGCCAGCAGCCTAGCGGGCGGGGCCTACAATGAGCAGTTCTTC. The chain has TRBV7-2 and TRBJ2-1; 8 bases line up with TRBD2. The CDR3 sequence is 15 residues long. Germline CDR1 and CDR2: SGHTA and FQGNSA.

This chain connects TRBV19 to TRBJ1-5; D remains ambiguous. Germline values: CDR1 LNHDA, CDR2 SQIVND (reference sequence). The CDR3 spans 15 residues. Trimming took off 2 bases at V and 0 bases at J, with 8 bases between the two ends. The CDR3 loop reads CASSILLGSNQPQHF. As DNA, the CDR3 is TGTGCCAGTAGTATACTACTCGGTAGCAATCAGCCCCAGCATTTT. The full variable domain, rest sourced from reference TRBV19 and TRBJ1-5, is DGGITQSPKYLFRKEGQNVTLSCEQNLNHDAMYWYRQDPGQGLRLIYYSQIVNDFQKGDIAEGYSVSREKKESFPLTVTSAQKNPTAFYLCASSILLGSNQPQHFGDGTRLSIL.

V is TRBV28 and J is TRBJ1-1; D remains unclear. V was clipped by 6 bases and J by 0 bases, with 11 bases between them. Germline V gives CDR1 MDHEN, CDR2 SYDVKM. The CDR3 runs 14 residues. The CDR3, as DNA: TGTGCCAGCAGCCTACCGGGGATGAACACTGAAGCTTTCTTT. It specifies CASSLPGMNTEAFF.

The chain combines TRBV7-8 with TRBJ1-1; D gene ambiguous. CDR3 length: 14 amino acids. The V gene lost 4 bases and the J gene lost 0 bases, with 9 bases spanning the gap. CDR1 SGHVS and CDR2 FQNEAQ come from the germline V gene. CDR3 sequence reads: CASSSLDLNTEAFF. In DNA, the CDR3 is TGTGCCAGCAGCTCCTTGGACTTGAACACTGAAGCTTTCTTT.

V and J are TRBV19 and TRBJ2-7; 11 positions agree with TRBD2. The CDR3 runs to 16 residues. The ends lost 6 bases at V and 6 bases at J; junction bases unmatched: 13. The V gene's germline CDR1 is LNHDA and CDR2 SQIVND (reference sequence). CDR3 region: CASSHKLAGGRGEQYF. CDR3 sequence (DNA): TGTGCCAGTAGCCACAAATTAGCGGGAGGGCGAGGCGAGCAGTACTTC.

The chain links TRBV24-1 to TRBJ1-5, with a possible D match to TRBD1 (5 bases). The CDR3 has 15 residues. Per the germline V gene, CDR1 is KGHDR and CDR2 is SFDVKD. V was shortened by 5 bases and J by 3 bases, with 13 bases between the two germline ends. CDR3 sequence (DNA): TGTGCCACCAGTGGGCGGGGGTTGGCCAATCAGCCCCAGCATTTT. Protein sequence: CATSGRGLANQPQHF.

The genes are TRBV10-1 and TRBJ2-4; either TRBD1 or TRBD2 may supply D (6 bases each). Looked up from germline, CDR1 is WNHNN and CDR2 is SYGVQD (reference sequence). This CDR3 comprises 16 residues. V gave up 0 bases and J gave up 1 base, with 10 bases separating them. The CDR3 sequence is CASSESRGAAKNIQYF. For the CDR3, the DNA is TGCGCCAGCAGTGAGTCGAGGGGGGCGGCCAAAAACATTCAGTACTTC.

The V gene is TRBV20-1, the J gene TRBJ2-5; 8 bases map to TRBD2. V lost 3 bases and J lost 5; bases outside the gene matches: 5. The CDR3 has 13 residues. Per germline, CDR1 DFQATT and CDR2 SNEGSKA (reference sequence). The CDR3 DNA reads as TGCAGTGCTAGTCGGACTAGCAGGGAGACCCAGTACTTC. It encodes CSASRTSRETQYF.